This T cell receptor beta chain was recorded in a study of regulatory T cells in long-lasting Graves disease. Points from the study as a whole: Graves' patients with persistent disease showed TCR diversity lower than patients newly diagnosed. There were preferences for TRBV28, TRBJ1-2 and TRBJ2-5 in persistent disease. Having only a small sample size may have limited accuracy.

This clonotype has ten or more counts. Its antigen is not known. The time point is: persistent/refractory GD, antithyroid drugs over 5 years with positive TRAb. PBMCs were the source of the RNA used for TCR sequencing. A volume of roughly 8.4 milliliters of peripheral blood was collected in EDTA tubes. The germline V gene encodes CDR1 MNHEY and CDR2 SMNVEV (reference sequence). The CDR3 is 16 residues long. Trimming removed 5 bases from V and 1 base from J; junction bases left unmatched: 10. Construction of the TCR beta libraries employed iRepertoire HTBI primers in conjunction with Arm-PCR of CDR3 regions. TCRdb re-called the multiplex PCR reads with MiXCR, one entry per CDR3 protein. The sample lists hundreds of thousands of distinct CDR3 sequences; around 21% were seen once.

V and J are TRBV27 and TRBJ1-2; TRBD1 matches 7 bases. The input for sequencing was peripheral blood mononuclear cells (PBMCs), taken when the disease was refractory, from a patient treated with antithyroid drugs. This TCR derives from a female donor with Graves disease. DNA for the CDR3: TGTGCCAGCAGTCCGCTAGGGACAGCGAATAACTATGGCTACACCTTC. Residues: CASSPLGTANNYGYTF.